This T cell receptor (beta chain) was recovered during a study of OX40 agonist ivuxolimab in advanced cancers. Overall study context: Under the entry rules, prior anti-PD-1, anti-PD-L1 or anti-CTLA-4 therapy was allowed, and less than 50% had some.

This clone turned up a few times. Blood was sampled at baseline, cycle 4 day 1, and cycle 7 day 1. The table came from immunoSEQ multiplex PCR; TCRdb's copy has only in-frame clones and leaves some out. This table holds roughly 24,000 clones, about four fifths found once. The sample consisted of CD4+ or CD8+ T cells sorted from blood, taken in a trial of the OX40 agonist ivuxolimab. This receptor was taken from an adult with an advanced solid tumor such as melanoma, head and neck, liver or kidney cancer.

CDR3 nucleotides: TGTGCCAGCAGCTTACCGGGACTTGAAGCTTTCTTT. Its translation is CASSLPGLEAFF. J is TRBJ1-1 and V is TRBV7-9; TRBD1 might be the D (5 bases). CDR1 is SEHNR, CDR2 FQNEAQ, per germline (reference sequence). The CDR3 length is 12 residues. V was shortened by 2 bases and J by 7 bases, with 8 bases between the two germline ends.